This T cell receptor beta chain was sequenced for a study of cytomegalovirus exposure and HLA in healthy donors. In its sample, this clone was seen a few times. Antigen specificity is unknown. Study-wide results and caveats: Cytomegalovirus association was assigned to under 200 TCR beta chains.

In the PCR, 60 Vbeta and 13 Jbeta primers were used. Only in-frame clones appear in the TCRdb table, and some are missing; sequencing was by immunoSEQ multiplex PCR. The data show about 130,000 clones, roughly 9% seen once. Germline V gene data show CDR1 as SGHTA and CDR2 as FQGNSA. This CDR3 has 13 residues. With 3 bases removed from V and 7 bases from J, the gap between germline ends came to 13 bases. The sequence derives from a woman in her thirties or forties in good health and CMV-seropositive. The chain employs TRBV7-2 and TRBJ2-7; possibly TRBD1 for D (5 bases). The sample taken for sequencing was PBMCs. The DNA for the CDR3 is TGTGCCAGCAGCTTGATGCAGGGAAGGGAGCAGTACTTC. It yields the protein CASSLMQGREQYF.